This T cell receptor (beta chain) came from a study of CDR3 diversity in severe acne. The germline CDR1 and CDR2 sequences are SGHTA and FQGTGA. The CDR3 is made up of 14 amino acids. V lost 5 bases to trimming and J lost 6 bases; unmatched junction nucleotides: 9. TCRdb used MiXCR to reprocess the PCR reads, holding one entry per CDR3 protein. The sample lists roughly 81,000 distinct CDR3 sequences, 48% occurring once. The genes are TRBV7-3 and TRBJ1-1; TRBD1 matches 7 bases. The clonotype comes from a male donor in good health, serving as a control. The specimen sequenced was blood. In nucleotides, the CDR3 is TGTGCCAGCAGCACAGGGGCGGGTTGGTCTGAAGCTTTCTTT. Its translation is CASSTGAGWSEAFF.